These 7 T cell receptor beta chains were all obtained from the same sample, sequenced in a study of T cell repertoires in cytomegalovirus infection. TCRdb redid the calling of the reads with MiXCR, one entry per CDR3 protein. The sample records under 350,000 distinct CDR3 sequences, roughly a tenth being singletons. The sequenced sample consisted of PBMCs. The receptors were gathered from a human donor in good health (CMV status not recorded). Some clones in this sample may be carry-over from other donors' samples.

This clonotype has at least ten counts. Mismatch with germline at one junction end may stem from a read error. V usage is TRBV20-1 and J usage is TRBJ2-3, with D possibly TRBD2 on 5 matching bases. The CDR3 is 14 residues long. The germline V gene encodes CDR1 DFQATT and CDR2 SNEGSKA (reference sequence). The CDR3 reads CSAREAGSTDTQYF. The CDR3 DNA reads TGCAGTGCGAGAGAGGCGGGCAGCACAGATACGCAGTATTTT.

This clonotype was seen only a few times. The chain has TRBV20-1 and TRBJ1-1; D gene uncertain. Germline V gives CDR1 DFQATT, CDR2 SNEGSKA (reference sequence). The V and J ends lost 1 base and 1 base respectively, with 7 bases between them. This CDR3 comprises 13 residues. The DNA for the CDR3 is TGCAGTGCTAGAGGAAGGACGAACACTGAAGCTTTCTTT. Its translation: CSARGRTNTEAFF.

A few counts support this clonotype. The chain links TRBV20-1 to TRBJ2-7; tentatively, D is TRBD2 (6 bases). The CDR3 loop spans 12 amino acids. Per germline, CDR1 DFQATT and CDR2 SNEGSKA (reference sequence). Trimming removed 2 bases from V and 6 bases from J, with 11 bases in between. CDR3 region: CSARFAGSEQYF. CDR3 in DNA: TGCAGTGCTAGATTCGCGGGGAGCGAGCAGTACTTC.

This clonotype was counted at least ten times. The J gene is TRBJ2-7, the V gene TRBV28; D possibly corresponds to TRBD1 (6 bases). The CDR3 consists of 14 residues. V was shortened by 5 bases and J by 3 bases, with 14 bases between the two germline ends. CDR1 is MDHEN, CDR2 SYDVKM, per germline. CDR3 DNA sequence: TGTGCCAGCAGTCAGAGGGACAAGAACTACGAGCAGTACGTC. Translating gives CASSQRDKNYEQYV.

The CDR3 nucleotides are TGTGCCAGCAGTTCGCCTCGAGGCGTTAGCTCCTACAATGAGCAGTTCTTC. Translation: CASSSPRGVSSYNEQFF. J is TRBJ2-1 and V is TRBV12-3 or TRBV12-4; D unresolved. V was shortened by 4 bases and J by 0 bases, with 16 bases between the two germline ends. The CDR3 has 17 amino acids.

This clonotype was seen a handful of times. The gene calls are TRBV20-1 and TRBJ1-3; no reliable D call. Germline V gene sequence: CDR1 DFQATT, CDR2 SNEGSKA (reference sequence). Trimming stripped 5 bases from V and 1 base from J, with 12 bases between. This CDR3 region has 14 residues. Written as DNA, the CDR3 is TGCAGTGCTTTGGACTTTTATTCTGGAAACACCATATATTTT. It specifies CSALDFYSGNTIYF.

This clonotype was picked up many times. The chain is built from TRBV7-2 and TRBJ1-2; possible D gene TRBD1, 5 bases. This CDR3 has 15 residues. Trimming took 3 bases from V and 8 from J, leaving 19 bases between them. Germline CDR1 SGHTA, CDR2 FQGNSA. CDR3 nucleotide sequence: TGTGCCAGCAGCTTGGCAGGACTAGCGGGGCAGGGCTACACCTTC. The encoded protein is CASSLAGLAGQGYTF.